Presented here are 30 T cell receptor beta chains from one specimen sequenced in a study of blood T cell repertoires in COVID-19. Clones were read by immunoSEQ multiplex PCR, and TCRdb kept only the in-frame ones, dropping some. The sample holds a few hundred thousand clones, roughly 84% seen once. The sequenced material came from PBMCs or T cells enriched from blood (not recorded which). Receptors were obtained from a woman aged 40 to 55 who had recovered from COVID-19.

This clone was detected only once. At one end the junction does not follow the germline gene, possibly because of a read error. The chain is built from TRBV11-2 and TRBJ2-1; 9 nucleotides align to TRBD2. Germline V CDR1 and CDR2: SGHAT, FQNNGV. The CDR3 runs 17 residues. CDR3: CASSLEWAGGPNDEQFF. Here the CDR3 DNA reads TGTGCCAGCAGCCTAGAATGGGCGGGAGGGCCCAACGATGAGCAGTTCTTC.

The CDR3 region is CASSRWTGVNTGELFF. The CDR3 coding sequence is TGTGCCAGCAGCCGATGGACAGGCGTGAACACCGGGGAGCTGTTTTTT. The chain is built from TRBV5-5 and TRBJ2-2; 7 bases align to TRBD1. Trimming at V came to 4 bases and at J to 1 base, leaving 7 bases not matched to a gene. CDR3 size: 16 residues. The germline gives CDR1 SGHKS, CDR2 YYEKEE (reference sequence).

V and J are TRBV5-6 and TRBJ2-7, with D hard to call. V was trimmed by 5 bases and J by 4 bases, leaving 19 bases between them. The CDR3 has 15 amino acids. In germline, CDR1 is SGHDT, CDR2 YYEEEE. CDR3 region: CASRVRSHGFYEQYV. The CDR3 DNA follows: TGTGCCAGCAGGGTAAGGAGTCACGGTTTTTACGAGCAGTACGTC.

The chain links TRBV10-3 to TRBJ1-2; D may be TRBD1 (6 bases). In germline, CDR1 is ENHRY, CDR2 SYGVKD. This CDR3 region has 15 residues. V was trimmed by 10 bases and J by 3 bases, leaving 21 bases between them. This chain's CDR3 is CATFPGSGVDYGYTF. The DNA for the CDR3 is TGTGCCACCTTTCCCGGGTCAGGGGTGGACTATGGCTACACCTTC.

The chain has TRBV2 and TRBJ1-2, with TRBD1 matching 7 bases. V lost 6 bases and J lost 4; bases outside the gene matches: 11. Per germline, CDR1 SNHLY and CDR2 FYNNEI. The CDR3 covers 15 residues. The CDR3, as DNA: TGTGCCAGCAGGAAGATAGACAGGGTAGTCTATGGCTACACCTTC. Encoded protein: CASRKIDRVVYGYTF.

V gene TRBV18 combines with J gene TRBJ2-1, with 10 bases that match TRBD2. Germline CDR1 and CDR2: KGHSH and LQKENI. The CDR3 runs 14 residues. V lost 6 bases to trimming and J lost 8 bases; unmatched junction nucleotides: 7. CDR3 coding DNA: TGTGCCAGCTCGCCGCCGGGACTAGCGTATGAGCAGTTCTTC. Translating gives CASSPPGLAYEQFF.

The V call is TRBV5-6, the J call TRBJ1-2; 8 nucleotides agree with TRBD1. Germline-derived CDR1 and CDR2 are SGHDT and YYEEEE. V was clipped by 1 base and J by 3 bases; unmatched bases: 2. The CDR3 sequence is 14 residues long. The CDR3 loop is CASSLYRGDYGYTF. Written as DNA, the CDR3 is TGTGCCAGCAGCTTGTACAGGGGGGACTATGGCTACACCTTC.

This sequence joins TRBV9 and TRBJ2-3; D might be TRBD1 (6 bases). Germline values: CDR1 SGDLS, CDR2 YYNGEE. This CDR3 is 16 amino acids long. Trimming shortened V by 0 bases and J by 4 bases, and 15 bases separated the two germline ends. CDR3 in amino acids: CASSVGMGHGADTQYF. CDR3 nucleotides: TGTGCCAGCAGCGTAGGTATGGGACATGGCGCAGATACGCAGTATTTT.

V is TRBV27 and J is TRBJ2-1; TRBD2 matches 12 bases. With V trimmed by 3 bases and J by 7 bases, 10 bases remained unmatched. Looked up from germline, CDR1 is MNHEY and CDR2 is SMNVEV (reference sequence). The CDR3 is 17 amino acids. The CDR3 sequence: CASSFQTSGSTGNEQFF. CDR3 sequence (DNA): TGTGCCAGCAGTTTCCAGACTAGCGGGAGCACGGGGAATGAGCAGTTCTTC.

This sequence joins TRBV5-4 and TRBJ1-1; D is ambiguous. Trimming left V 4 bases short and J 1 base short, with 14 bases between. The CDR3 contains 15 residues. The germline V gene has CDR1 SGHNT and CDR2 YYREEE (reference sequence). The CDR3 is CASSPMLAENTEAFF. In nucleotides, the CDR3 is TGTGCCAGCAGCCCAATGCTCGCGGAGAACACTGAAGCTTTCTTT.

The chain recombines TRBV4-2 with TRBJ2-6; D might be TRBD2 (6 bases). The ends were cut back, 1 base at V and 1 base at J, with 8 bases in the middle. The CDR3 length is 16 residues. CDR1 is LGHNA and CDR2 is YNFKEQ in the germline V gene. This CDR3 is CASSQGGRSGANVLTF. CDR3 DNA: TGTGCCAGCAGCCAAGGGGGGAGGTCTGGGGCCAACGTCCTGACTTTC.

This clone occurred a few times. The chain couples TRBV5-1 to TRBJ2-3; TRBD2 matches 11 bases. V shed 0 bases, J shed 5 bases, and the junction held 2 bases outside the gene matches. Germline assignment: CDR1 SGHRS and CDR2 YFSETQ. This CDR3 comprises 15 residues. This CDR3 reads CASSLGLAGGDTQYF. CDR3 in DNA: TGCGCCAGCAGCTTGGGGCTAGCGGGAGGAGATACGCAGTATTTT.

CDR3 amino acids: CSVEGLYVTDTQYF. For the CDR3, the DNA is TGCAGCGTTGAAGGACTATACGTCACAGATACGCAGTATTTT. The genes are TRBV29-1 and TRBJ2-3; possible D gene TRBD2, 5 bases. Germline CDR1 is SQVTM and CDR2 is ANQGSEA. With 1 base removed from V and 2 bases from J, the gap between germline ends came to 10 bases. The CDR3 sequence is 14 residues long.

The J gene is TRBJ1-6, the V gene TRBV28, with a possible D match to TRBD1 (6 bases). The CDR3 contains 13 residues. The V gene's germline CDR1 is MDHEN and CDR2 SYDVKM. With 10 bases removed from V and 7 bases from J, the gap between germline ends came to 14 bases. CDR3 DNA: TGTGCCATCTCCAGGGGCTTAAATTCACCCCTCCACTTT. Its translation: CAISRGLNSPLHF.

In this sample, this clone turned up a few times. The gene calls are TRBV6-6 and TRBJ1-2, with 7 bases identical to TRBD1. The CDR3 loop spans 15 amino acids. Trimming took 5 bases from V and 3 from J; bases not matched to a gene: 9. Germline assignment: CDR1 MNHNY and CDR2 SVGAGI (reference sequence). CDR3 nucleotides: TGTGCCAGCAGTACCCGGACAGGTCTCCACTATGGCTACACCTTC. Translated, it gives CASSTRTGLHYGYTF.

The genes are TRBV7-2 and TRBJ2-2; 7 positions match TRBD2. CDR3 length: 15 residues. The ends lost 3 bases at V and 7 bases at J; junction bases unmatched: 8. CDR1 and CDR2 from the germline V gene are SGHTA and FQGNSA. The CDR3 reads CASSFVGGRGGELFF. The CDR3 DNA is TGTGCCAGCAGCTTCGTCGGGGGGAGAGGCGGGGAGCTGTTTTTT.

This chain uses TRBV19 with TRBJ1-1, with D unclear. Germline CDR1 and CDR2: LNHDA and SQIVND (reference sequence). Trimming removed 4 bases at V and 3 bases at J, with 9 bases between. The CDR3 runs 13 residues. The CDR3, as DNA: TGTGCCAGTAGTACTACTCGGGACACTGAAGCTTTCTTT. Translating gives CASSTTRDTEAFF.

The chain joins TRBV7-8 to TRBJ2-3, with 9 nucleotides matching TRBD2. Trimming removed 4 bases from V and 2 bases from J; junction bases left unmatched: 1. The CDR3 length is 14 residues. Germline CDR1 is SGHVS and CDR2 is FQNEAQ. CDR3 in amino acids: CASSWGLATDTQYF. CDR3 nucleotide sequence: TGTGCCAGCAGCTGGGGACTAGCCACAGATACGCAGTATTTT. Together with reference TRBV7-8 and TRBJ2-3, the CDR3 gives the full variable domain: GAGVSQSPRYKVAKRGQDVALRCDPISGHVSLFWYQQALGQGPEFLTYFQNEAQLDKSGLPSDRFFAERPEGSVSTLKIQRTQQEDSAVYLCASSWGLATDTQYFGPGTRLTVL.

The V and J genes are TRBV11-3 and TRBJ1-1; D is ambiguous. The CDR3 extends over 13 amino acids. V shed 6 bases and J shed 4 bases, with 12 bases lying between them. Germline V lookup: CDR1 SGHNT, CDR2 YENEEA. CDR3: CASSSSRSTEAFF. CDR3 coding DNA: TGTGCCAGCAGTTCCTCGAGGAGCACTGAAGCTTTCTTT.

This chain uses TRBV6-5 with TRBJ1-2, with a tentative D call TRBD1 (5 bases). This CDR3 contains 14 residues. Trimming took off 0 bases at V and 8 bases at J, with 13 bases between the two ends. CDR1 and CDR2 from the germline V gene are MNHEY and SVGAGI. In DNA form, the CDR3 reads TGTGCCAGCAGTTACTCAACCAGGGCTGACGGCTACACCTTC. Its protein is CASSYSTRADGYTF.

The chain has TRBV19 and TRBJ2-4, with D possibly being TRBD1 (6 bases). V was clipped by 8 bases and J by 8 bases, with 28 bases between them. This CDR3 spans 17 amino acids. The germline CDR1 and CDR2 sequences are LNHDA and SQIVND (reference sequence). The CDR3 sequence is CASSFWTGTGQVDIQYF. The CDR3 DNA reads as TGTGCCAGTTCCTTCTGGACTGGGACGGGACAAGTGGACATTCAGTACTTC.

This chain connects TRBV18 to TRBJ2-7; 7 nucleotides align to TRBD1. Germline-derived CDR1 and CDR2 are KGHSH and LQKENI. The CDR3 has 14 amino acids. Germline trimming cut 2 bases from V and 6 bases from J; bases unmatched to any gene: 7. The CDR3 bases are TGTGCCAGCTCACCATCGACAGGGACGCCCGAGCAGTACGTC. Translating gives CASSPSTGTPEQYV.

The chain joins TRBV5-1 to TRBJ2-3; 9 bases fit TRBD1. CDR1 SGHRS and CDR2 YFSETQ come from the germline V gene. V gave up 0 bases and J gave up 2 bases; unmatched junction bases: 10. The length of the CDR3 is 18 residues. The CDR3 sequence: CASSLARAGTGHTDTQYF. CDR3 coding DNA: TGCGCCAGCAGCTTGGCTAGGGCCGGGACAGGGCACACAGATACGCAGTATTTT.

This chain uses TRBV7-2 with TRBJ1-1; maybe TRBD1 (6 bases). V lost 0 bases and J lost 5, with 13 bases in between. The CDR3 consists of 15 residues. Germline V gene lookup returns CDR1 SGHTA and CDR2 FQGNSA. The CDR3 nucleotides are TGTGCCAGCAGCTTAGCTGGGACAACGGAAACTGAAGCTTTCTTT. It is translated as CASSLAGTTETEAFF.

V usage is TRBV7-2 and J usage is TRBJ1-2; 11 nucleotides agree with TRBD1. Germline assignment: CDR1 SGHTA and CDR2 FQGNSA. This CDR3 contains 14 residues. After removal of 5 bases from V and 8 bases from J, the junction contained 7 bases not matched to a gene. The CDR3 region has the DNA TGTGCCAGCAGCCGGGGACAGGGGGTAAAAGGCTACACCTTC. Protein: CASSRGQGVKGYTF. The variable domain in full, completed from reference TRBV7-2 and TRBJ1-2, reads GAGVSQSPSNKVTEKGKDVELRCDPISGHTALYWYRQSLGQGLEFLIYFQGNSAPDKSGLPSDRFSAERTGGSVSTLTIQRTQQEDSAVYLCASSRGQGVKGYTFGSGTRLTVV.

CDR3 amino acids: CASSHSTGVGDPNTEAFF. Here the CDR3 DNA reads TGTGCCAGCAGCCATAGTACAGGGGTCGGAGATCCGAACACTGAAGCTTTCTTT. This rearrangement joins TRBV3-1 (or the pseudogene TRBV3-2) to TRBJ1-1, with 7 bases fitting TRBD1. Germline V gene sequence: CDR1 LGHDT, CDR2 YNNKEL (reference sequence). The CDR3 spans 18 residues. After removal of 3 bases from V and 1 base from J, the junction contained 14 bases not matched to a gene.

The chain carries TRBV11-2 and TRBJ1-3, with D hard to call. V lost 1 base to trimming and J lost 5 bases, with 12 bases between them. CDR3 length: 15 amino acids. The germline V gene has CDR1 SGHAT and CDR2 FQNNGV. The DNA of the CDR3 is TGTGCCAGCAGCTTAGGGAGGCAGGCCAGAAACACCATATATTTT. Encoded protein: CASSLGRQARNTIYF.

The V and J genes are TRBV5-1 and TRBJ2-1; 8 bases line up with TRBD2. The CDR3 consists of 14 residues. The germline CDR1 and CDR2 sequences are SGHRS and YFSETQ. V shed 4 bases and J 5 bases; nucleotides not matched to a gene: 5. The CDR3 nucleotides read TGCGCCAGCAGCCCCGGGACTAGTCACAATGAGCAGTTCTTC. Residues: CASSPGTSHNEQFF.

This chain joins TRBV19 and TRBJ1-2; D is possibly TRBD1 (6 bases). Deletions cut 6 bases from V and 7 bases from J, with 21 bases between. Germline lookup yields CDR1 LNHDA and CDR2 SQIVND (reference sequence). This CDR3 spans 15 amino acids. As DNA, the CDR3 is TGTGCCAGTAGCTCCATTACCCCAGGGGCCGGTGGCTACACCTTC. It codes for CASSSITPGAGGYTF. The variable domain in full, with the rest retrieved from reference TRBV19 and TRBJ1-2, is DGGITQSPKYLFRKEGQNVTLSCEQNLNHDAMYWYRQDPGQGLRLIYYSQIVNDFQKGDIAEGYSVSREKKESFPLTVTSAQKNPTAFYLCASSSITPGAGGYTFGSGTRLTVV.

The chain couples TRBV30 to TRBJ2-1, with 9 positions matching TRBD2. The germline CDR1 and CDR2 sequences are GTSNPN and SVGIG (reference sequence). V lost 3 bases, J lost 3 bases, and 3 bases stayed unmatched. The CDR3 totals 14 residues. CDR3: CAWSGSGSYNEQFF. The CDR3 DNA reads as TGTGCCTGGAGCGGTAGCGGGAGCTACAATGAGCAGTTCTTC. Variable domain in full (rest from reference TRBV30 and TRBJ2-1): SQTIHQWPATLVQPVGSPLSLECTVEGTSNPNLYWYRQAAGRGLQLLFYSVGIGQISSEVPQNLSASRPQDRQFILSSKKLLLSDSGFYLCAWSGSGSYNEQFFGPGTRLTVL.